The 13 T cell receptor beta chains presented below share a single source sample, sequenced in a study of blood T cell repertoires in COVID-19. Sequenced by immunoSEQ multiplex PCR; TCRdb stores in-frame clones only, minus some. The sample has 90,000 to 150,000 clones; 75% to 85% are singletons. The sample consisted of peripheral blood. The receptors stem from a woman of 80 years or more with acute or convalescent COVID-19.

The V call is TRBV3-1 (or the pseudogene TRBV3-2), the J call TRBJ1-6, with TRBD1 identical over 10 bases. Germline CDR1 and CDR2: LGHDT and YNNKEL (reference sequence). The CDR3 loop spans 15 amino acids. With V trimmed by 4 bases and J by 5 bases, 2 bases remained unmatched. Here the CDR3 reads CASSRQGANNSPLHF. Here the CDR3 DNA reads TGTGCCAGCAGCCGACAGGGGGCCAATAATTCACCCCTCCACTTT.

In its sample, this clone was seen a few times. The V call is TRBV6-5, the J call TRBJ1-2; no clear D. Trimming cost V 0 bases and J 0 bases, with 11 bases left between them. The CDR3 covers 16 residues. The germline gives CDR1 MNHEY, CDR2 SVGAGI. This CDR3 is CASSYSSSTANYGYTF. The CDR3 DNA sequence: TGTGCCAGCAGTTACTCGTCCAGTACAGCTAACTATGGCTACACCTTC.

This clone was detected once. The chain couples TRBV6-2 or TRBV6-3 to TRBJ2-7; TRBD2 might be the D (6 bases). Looked up from germline, CDR1 is MNHEY and CDR2 is SVGEGT. The CDR3 loop spans 14 amino acids. Trimming took 2 bases from V and 7 from J, leaving 15 bases between them. The CDR3 nucleotides are TGTGCCAGCAGTTACGCGGGGCTTGCGAGGGAGCAGTACTTC. The encoded protein is CASSYAGLAREQYF.

The chain has TRBV9 and TRBJ2-3, with 11 bases identical to TRBD2. The germline CDR1 and CDR2 sequences are SGDLS and YYNGEE. Unmatched junction bases numbered 2, after V lost 3 bases and J lost 2 bases. The CDR3 totals 15 residues. The CDR3 protein is CASSATSGTTDTQYF. The DNA of the CDR3 is TGTGCCAGCAGCGCGACTAGCGGGACCACAGATACGCAGTATTTT.

The chain joins TRBV18 to TRBJ1-1, with 7 bases identical to TRBD1. The germline V gene encodes CDR1 KGHSH and CDR2 LQKENI. The CDR3 has 14 amino acids. Germline trimming cut 1 base from V and 2 bases from J; bases unmatched to any gene: 1. The CDR3 here is CASSPRQGNTEAFF. CDR3 nucleotides: TGTGCCAGCTCACCACGACAGGGTAACACTGAAGCTTTCTTT.

This clone appeared a few times. The chain has TRBV7-9 and TRBJ1-3; D ambiguous. Trimming cost V 11 bases and J 1 base, with 12 bases left between them. Germline V CDR1 and CDR2: SEHNR, FQNEAQ (reference sequence). This CDR3 comprises 13 residues. The CDR3 nucleotides read TGTGCCTCCCGCTCGGGATCTGGAAACACCATATATTTT. This codes for CASRSGSGNTIYF.

The chain carries TRBV7-9 and TRBJ1-4; D is possibly TRBD1 (5 bases). V was clipped by 5 bases and J by 0 bases, with 13 bases between them. Looked up from germline, CDR1 is SEHNR and CDR2 is FQNEAQ (reference sequence). The CDR3 is made up of 16 amino acids. The CDR3 loop is CASSRSTVPTNEKLFF. The CDR3 nucleotides read TGTGCCAGCAGCCGGTCGACAGTACCAACTAATGAAAAACTGTTTTTT.

The chain is built from TRBV2 and TRBJ2-3, with a possible D match to TRBD2 (6 bases). Germline CDR1 SNHLY, CDR2 FYNNEI. The CDR3 has 13 amino acids. With 11 bases removed from V and 5 bases from J, the gap between germline ends came to 17 bases. In nucleotides, the CDR3 is TGTGCCGGGACCGGGACTCGGGAAGATACGCAGTATTTT. Translated: CAGTGTREDTQYF. The whole variable domain, remainder taken from reference TRBV2 and TRBJ2-3, is EPEVTQTPSHQVTQMGQEVILRCVPISNHLYFYWYRQILGQKVEFLVSFYNNEISEKSEIFDDQFSVERPDGSNFTLKIRSTKLEDSAMYFCAGTGTREDTQYFGPGTRLTVL.

This clone was seen more than once but under ten times. Other DNA sequences of this sample code for an identical CDR3. The rearrangement links TRBV5-4 to TRBJ2-2; 7 positions agree with TRBD1. Germline trimming cut 4 bases from V and 2 bases from J; bases unmatched to any gene: 5. Germline values: CDR1 SGHNT, CDR2 YYREEE (reference sequence). The CDR3 has 15 residues. The CDR3 here is CASSRGQDNTGELFF. CDR3 bases: TGTGCCAGCAGCCGCGGACAGGATAACACCGGGGAGCTGTTTTTT.

V is TRBV5-1 and J is TRBJ2-7; 7 positions agree with TRBD1. Germline CDR1 SGHRS, CDR2 YFSETQ. The CDR3 has 15 residues. The V gene end was trimmed by 1 base and the J gene end by 5 bases; junction bases not matched to a gene: 9. CDR3 sequence (DNA): TGCGCCAGCAGCTTGTATGGGACAGATTCGAACGAGCAGTACTTC. This gives the protein CASSLYGTDSNEQYF.

The rearrangement uses TRBV12-3 or TRBV12-4 and TRBJ1-3; possibly TRBD1 for D (6 bases). This CDR3 contains 13 residues. V dropped 3 bases and J dropped 9 bases, with 12 bases sitting between them. CDR3 sequence: CASSFTGPFTIYF. CDR3 DNA: TGTGCCAGCAGTTTCACAGGGCCCTTCACCATATATTTT.

Here the CDR3 reads CASSSGLAEVGETQYF. In DNA form, the CDR3 reads TGTGCCAGCAGCTCGGGACTAGCGGAAGTGGGGGAGACCCAGTACTTC. The chain carries TRBV7-2 and TRBJ2-5, with TRBD2 matching over 11 bases. V gave up 4 bases and J gave up 5 bases; unmatched junction bases: 9. The CDR3 runs to 16 residues. Germline-derived CDR1 and CDR2 are SGHTA and FQGNSA.

The chain has TRBV6-2 or TRBV6-3 and TRBJ1-6; 8 bases map to TRBD1. The J segment lost 11 bases and the V segment lost 5 bases, leaving 11 bases of the junction unmatched. Germline CDR1 MNHEY, CDR2 SVGEGT. CDR3 size: 15 residues. CDR3 in amino acids: CASSPTGQGTAPLHF. CDR3 coding DNA: TGTGCCAGCAGTCCAACCGGACAGGGAACGGCACCCCTCCACTTT.